The 20 T cell receptor beta chains in this list originate from one sample, sequenced in a study of blood T cell repertoires in COVID-19 (dated by TCRdb to about 2020). Libraries were built with the immunoSEQ multiplex PCR assay. TCRdb retrieved this table from immuneACCESS and kept in-frame rearrangements only. Not all clones are present; in checked studies, unresolved V genes account for under half, and no reason is known for the remainder. Here the sample has fewer than 150,000 clones; roughly 71% occur a single time. The ten top clones hold around 20% of the sample. The sequencing sample was made of peripheral blood. Receptor source: a man aged 80 or over with acute or convalescent COVID-19.

The V call is TRBV2, the J call TRBJ2-3, with TRBD2 matching 9 bases. The CDR3 loop spans 14 amino acids. Germline V gives CDR1 SNHLY, CDR2 FYNNEI. The V and J ends lost 5 bases and 2 bases, in that order; junction bases with no gene match: 2. The CDR3 loop is CASSRTSVTDTQYF. The DNA for the CDR3 is TGTGCCAGCAGTCGGACTAGCGTCACAGATACGCAGTATTTT.

This clone was detected only a few times. This chain uses TRBV2 with TRBJ1-5; 10 nucleotides agree with TRBD1. Germline V gives CDR1 SNHLY, CDR2 FYNNEI. The junction had 2 bases not matched to a gene; V was cut back by 5 bases and J by 7 bases. This CDR3 region has 13 residues. CDR3: CASSRDRGQPQHF. CDR3 DNA: TGTGCCAGCAGTCGGGACAGGGGCCAGCCCCAGCATTTT.

This chain joins TRBV24-1 and TRBJ2-2, with 8 bases lining up with TRBD1. Germline CDR1 reads KGHDR; CDR2 reads SFDVKD. The CDR3 loop spans 13 amino acids. The V segment lost 9 bases and the J segment 8 bases; nucleotides outside the gene matches: 7. For the CDR3, the DNA is TGTGCCACCGAGGACAGGGTCGCGGGGGAGCTGTTTTTT. This codes for CATEDRVAGELFF.

CDR3 residues: CASSLMGRGYEQYF. CDR3 DNA: TGCGCCAGCAGCTTGATGGGCAGGGGCTACGAGCAGTACTTC. This chain links TRBV5-1 with TRBJ2-7, with D maybe TRBD1 (6 bases). The CDR3 is 14 amino acids. V was pared by 1 base and J by 3 bases, with 11 bases between. Germline values: CDR1 SGHRS, CDR2 YFSETQ.

The chain has TRBV5-6 and TRBJ1-2, with no clear D. Trimming took off 1 base at V and 2 bases at J, with 6 bases between the two ends. The V gene's germline CDR1 is SGHDT and CDR2 YYEEEE. The CDR3 spans 13 residues. CDR3 sequence: CASSLSQNYGYTF. The CDR3 DNA follows: TGTGCCAGCAGCTTGTCACAGAACTATGGCTACACCTTC.

A few counts support this clone. The J gene is TRBJ2-5, the V gene TRBV18; 7 bases line up with TRBD1. The CDR3 is made up of 13 amino acids. Germline CDR1 reads KGHSH; CDR2 reads LQKENI. The V and J ends lost 4 bases and 4 bases, in that order; junction bases with no gene match: 3. The CDR3 DNA follows: TGTGCCAGCTCACAGGGACAGAGAGAGACCCAGTACTTC. Translation gives CASSQGQRETQYF.

This chain uses TRBV4-3 with TRBJ2-2; D uncertain. This CDR3 has 17 amino acids. Trimming cost V 2 bases and J 0 bases, with 13 bases left between them. Germline assignment: CDR1 LGHNA and CDR2 YSLEER. CDR3 loop: CASSQNVHYANTGELFF. In nucleotides, the CDR3 is TGCGCCAGCAGCCAAAACGTTCACTACGCGAACACCGGGGAGCTGTTTTTT.

This chain uses TRBV19 with TRBJ1-4, with 10 positions matching TRBD1. The CDR3 totals 16 residues. V trimming: 6 bases; J trimming: 0 bases; junction bases outside the gene matches: 4. In germline, CDR1 is LNHDA, CDR2 SQIVND (reference sequence). CDR3 coding DNA: TGTGCCAGTAGGGACAGGGGGAGAGCAACTAATGAAAAACTGTTTTTT. This gives the protein CASRDRGRATNEKLFF.

This clone has a single count. This chain uses TRBV7-9 with TRBJ1-1; 8 bases fit TRBD1. Germline V CDR1 and CDR2: SEHNR, FQNEAQ (reference sequence). V gave up 0 bases and J gave up 1 base; unmatched junction bases: 1. CDR3 length: 15 residues. DNA for the CDR3: TGTGCCAGCAGCTTAGCCGGACAGGGGAACACTGAAGCTTTCTTT. The encoded protein is CASSLAGQGNTEAFF.

This chain uses TRBV4-3 with TRBJ2-2; TRBD1 agrees at 8 bases. The V and J ends lost 4 bases and 6 bases, in that order; junction bases with no gene match: 10. Germline values: CDR1 LGHNA, CDR2 YSLEER. The CDR3 has 16 amino acids. CDR3: CASSLQGQGSAGELFF. CDR3 coding DNA: TGCGCCAGCAGCCTCCAAGGACAGGGTTCAGCCGGGGAGCTGTTTTTT.

The chain combines TRBV9 with TRBJ2-3; TRBD2 agrees at 7 bases. J gave up 0 bases and V 2 bases, and 6 bases lay outside the gene matches. Per the germline V gene, CDR1 is SGDLS and CDR2 is YYNGEE. The CDR3 sequence is 16 residues long. CDR3 nucleotides: TGTGCCAGCAGCGTGGCTAGCGGAATTAGCACAGATACGCAGTATTTT. This translates into CASSVASGISTDTQYF.

The genes are TRBV5-4 and TRBJ2-5; TRBD2 matches at 8 bases. The germline CDR1 and CDR2 sequences are SGHNT and YYREEE (reference sequence). The CDR3 spans 14 residues. After removal of 3 bases from V and 3 bases from J, the junction contained 4 bases not matched to a gene. CDR3: CASSSLSGEETQYF. The CDR3 DNA sequence: TGTGCCAGCAGCTCTCTTAGCGGGGAAGAGACCCAGTACTTC.

The V gene is TRBV12-3 or TRBV12-4, the J gene TRBJ1-5; D remains unclear. CDR3 length: 12 amino acids. V lost 3 bases and J lost 2, with 2 bases in between. CDR3 region: CASSFGNQPQHF. In DNA form, the CDR3 reads TGTGCCAGCAGTTTCGGCAATCAGCCCCAGCATTTT.

This sequence joins TRBV5-4 and TRBJ2-1; 8 bases agree with TRBD2. Germline loops: CDR1 SGHNT, CDR2 YYREEE (reference sequence). The trim removed 1 base at V and 3 bases at J, leaving 3 bases unmatched. This CDR3 region has 15 residues. Here the CDR3 reads CASSLRTSNYNEQFF. The CDR3 DNA is TGTGCCAGCAGCTTGCGGACTAGCAACTACAATGAGCAGTTCTTC.

Regarding this clone: A read error is likely, as this CDR3 ends without the conserved phenylalanine or tryptophan. No DNA is shown, since the ends of the CDR3 on it are uncertain; the CDR3 is the one TCRdb lists. This rearrangement joins TRBV10-3 to TRBJ1-1; TRBD1, as called in the table, went unchecked against the DNA. With termini counted, the CDR3 has 13 amino acids. Germline-derived CDR1 and CDR2 are ENHRY and SYGVKD. CDR3 sequence: CAISESTFGQEIL.

V and J are TRBV7-2 and TRBJ1-5; D call uncertain. V lost 5 bases and J lost 2, with 19 bases in between. The CDR3 consists of 17 residues. In germline, CDR1 is SGHTA, CDR2 FQGNSA. Written as DNA, the CDR3 is TGTGCCAGCAGCCCCAGAGAGGGAGATAGGGGCAATCAGCCCCAGCATTTT. Its translation is CASSPREGDRGNQPQHF.

This clone was seen once. The genes are TRBV7-9 and TRBJ2-3; 9 bases match TRBD1. CDR1 and CDR2 from the germline V gene are SEHNR and FQNEAQ (reference sequence). The CDR3 spans 16 residues. J lost 1 base, V lost 6 bases, and 8 bases had no gene match. This CDR3 reads CASSDTGGLRTDTQYF. CDR3 nucleotides: TGTGCCAGCAGTGATACAGGGGGCCTACGCACAGATACGCAGTATTTT.

The chain couples TRBV6-1 to TRBJ1-5, with a possible D match to TRBD1 (5 bases). Germline V gene data show CDR1 as MNHNS and CDR2 as SASEGT. The V end was cut by 3 bases, the J end by 3 bases, with 9 bases between. This CDR3 is 14 amino acids long. The DNA of the CDR3 is TGTGCCAGCAGTGAGGGGCCTAACAATCAGCCCCAGCATTTT. The encoded protein is CASSEGPNNQPQHF.

The chain is built from TRBV4-3 and TRBJ1-4; unclear D gene. V dropped 1 base and J dropped 7 bases, with 13 bases sitting between them. There are 15 residues in the CDR3. Germline loops: CDR1 LGHNA, CDR2 YSLEER. CDR3 loop: CASSQGLSGSEKLFF. Here the CDR3 DNA reads TGCGCCAGCAGCCAAGGTTTGTCGGGTTCTGAAAAACTGTTTTTT.

The CDR3 spells CASSYRGDFNEQFF. The CDR3, as DNA: TGTGCCAGCAGCTACAGGGGGGATTTCAATGAGCAGTTCTTC. V is TRBV7-9 and J is TRBJ2-1, with TRBD1 matching over 8 bases. V gave up 4 bases and J gave up 6 bases; unmatched junction bases: 5. The V gene's germline CDR1 is SEHNR and CDR2 FQNEAQ (reference sequence). This CDR3 is built from 14 residues.